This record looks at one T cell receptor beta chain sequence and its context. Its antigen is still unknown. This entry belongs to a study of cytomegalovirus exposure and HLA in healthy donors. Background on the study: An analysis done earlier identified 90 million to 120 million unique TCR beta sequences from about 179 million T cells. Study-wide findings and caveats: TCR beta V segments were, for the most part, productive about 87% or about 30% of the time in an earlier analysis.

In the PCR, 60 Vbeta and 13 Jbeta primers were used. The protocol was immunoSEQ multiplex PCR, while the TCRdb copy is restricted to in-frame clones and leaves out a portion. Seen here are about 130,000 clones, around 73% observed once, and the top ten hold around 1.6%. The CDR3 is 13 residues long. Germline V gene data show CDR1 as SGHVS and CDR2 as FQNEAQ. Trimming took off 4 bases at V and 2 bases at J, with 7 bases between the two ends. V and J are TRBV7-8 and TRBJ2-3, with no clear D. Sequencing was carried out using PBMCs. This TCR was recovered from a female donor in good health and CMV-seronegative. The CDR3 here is CASSSTLTDTQYF. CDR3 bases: TGTGCCAGCAGCTCGACTCTCACAGATACGCAGTATTTT.